The rows below give T cell receptor beta chains drawn from one sample of a study of cytomegalovirus exposure and HLA in healthy donors. Only in-frame clones appear in the TCRdb table, and some are missing; sequencing was by immunoSEQ multiplex PCR. The data contain about 150,000 clones, 70% to 85% of them singletons. The sample was PBMCs. The receptors stem from a man younger than 40 in good health and CMV-seronegative. CDR3s include the opening cysteine and the closing phenylalanine or tryptophan. The D gene is left open where the match is weak. Clone sizes are given selectively: once, few, many, or a class where the clone is expanded.

clone size | J gene | V gene | D gene | CDR3 length | CDR3 DNA | CDR3 protein
NA | TRBJ2-2 | TRBV7-2 | TRBD1 | 16 | TGTGCCAGCAGCGTTGGGACAGCCTCTAGGGCCGGGGAGCTGTTTTTT | CASSVGTASRAGELFF
NA | TRBJ2-6 | TRBV10-3 | TRBD1 | 17 | TGTGCCGTCACCGGGACAGGGGGTACCTCTGGGGCCAACGTCCTGACTTTC | CAVTGTGGTSGANVLTF
NA | TRBJ1-5 | TRBV19 | TRBD1 | 15 | TGTGCCAGTAGTATAGGGGGACAGAGCAATCAGCCCCAGCATTTT | CASSIGGQSNQPQHF
NA | TRBJ2-3 | TRBV7-2 | TRBD2 | 17 | TGTGCCAGCAGCCAAAGTTTAGCGGGGGGTCTCACAGATACGCAGTATTTT | CASSQSLAGGLTDTQYF
NA | TRBJ1-2 | TRBV27 | TRBD1 | 15 | TGTGCCAGCAGTACACTGACAGGGGGCTTCTATGGCTACACCTTC | CASSTLTGGFYGYTF
NA | TRBJ1-1 | TRBV19 | NA | 14 | TGTGCCAGTAGTATAGAGGTGGGGAGGACTGAAGCTTTCTTT | CASSIEVGRTEAFF
NA | TRBJ1-2 | TRBV7-2 | TRBD1 | 14 | TGTGCCAGCAGCTTCGACAGGGGTGTCGGAGGCTACACCTTC | CASSFDRGVGGYTF
once | TRBJ2-7 | TRBV9 | NA | 13 | TGTGCCAGCAGCCCGGAGGGGGCGATCGAGCAGTACTTC | CASSPEGAIEQYF
NA | TRBJ2-2 | TRBV14 | TRBD1 | 17 | TGTGCCAGCAGCCTTACTCCGGGACAGGGGAACACCGGGGAGCTGTTTTTT | CASSLTPGQGNTGELFF
NA | TRBJ2-1 | TRBV4-2 | TRBD1 | 15 | TGTGCCAGCAGCCAGGACAGGGCCCCCGGGTATGAGCAGTTCTTC | CASSQDRAPGYEQFF
once | TRBJ2-7 | TRBV28 | TRBD1 | 12 | TGTGCCAGCAGTCTGACAGGGGGGGAGCAGTACTTC | CASSLTGGEQYF
NA | TRBJ1-2 | TRBV7-9 | NA | 15 | TGTGCCAGCAGCTTAGTCCCGCCAGGCGACTATGGCTACACCTTC | CASSLVPPGDYGYTF
NA | TRBJ2-5 | TRBV5-6 | NA | 14 | TGTGCCAGCAGCCAAGCAGGGGTCCAAGAGACCCAGTACTTC | CASSQAGVQETQYF
NA | TRBJ2-5 | TRBV19 | NA | 13 | TGTGCCAGTAGTCCCAGGGATAGAGAGACCCAGTACTTC | CASSPRDRETQYF
NA | TRBJ2-1 | TRBV9 | TRBD2 | 15 | TGTGCCAGCAGCGTAGCGGGGGGGCCTAACAATGAGCAGTTCTTC | CASSVAGGPNNEQFF
NA | TRBJ2-3 | TRBV15 | TRBD2 | 16 | TGTGCCACCAGCAGAGAGGGTAGCGGGGTCCGGGATACGCAGTATTTT | CATSREGSGVRDTQYF
NA | TRBJ2-1 | TRBV9 | NA | 15 | TGTGCCAGCAGCGTAGCTACCGAGGGAAACAATGAGCAGTTCTTC | CASSVATEGNNEQFF
NA | TRBJ2-1 | TRBV5-1 | TRBD1 | 15 | TGCGCCAGCAGCTTATATCCGGGACAGGGGTATGAGCAGTTCTTC | CASSLYPGQGYEQFF
NA | TRBJ2-1 | TRBV30 | NA | 16 | TGTGCCTGCCCAGCCATAACGGGTACTGCCTACAATGAGCAGTTCTTC | CACPAITGTAYNEQFF
NA | TRBJ1-6 | TRBV6-5 | NA | 16 | TGTGCCAGCAGTTACGGCCACAGAGCGGTTGATTCACCCCTCCACTTT | CASSYGHRAVDSPLHF
NA | TRBJ2-7 | TRBV2 | TRBD2 | 16 | TGTGCCAGCAGTATCCCCGGACTAGCCGAATCCTACGAGCAGTACTTC | CASSIPGLAESYEQYF
NA | TRBJ1-2 | TRBV4-3 | NA | 15 | TGCGCCAGCAGCCAGGAGAGACAGTCTAACTATGGCTACACCTTC | CASSQERQSNYGYTF
NA | TRBJ1-6 | TRBV28 | NA | 17 | TGTGCCAAACAGAACCGGGCCAGGGAAGTTTATAATTCACCCCTCCACTTT | CAKQNRAREVYNSPLHF
once | TRBJ2-5 | TRBV29-1 | TRBD2 | 14 | TGCAGCGCCTCTGAGGCGGGGGGACAAGAGACCCAGTACTTC | CSASEAGGQETQYF
NA | TRBJ2-2 | TRBV28 | TRBD2 | 14 | TGTGCCAGCTTAGCGGGGGTTAACACCGGGGAGCTGTTTTTT | CASLAGVNTGELFF
NA | TRBJ1-2 | TRBV6-5 | NA | 14 | TGTGCCAGCAGCTCGGGGGGAGCTGCCTATGGCTACACCTTC | CASSSGGAAYGYTF
NA | TRBJ2-1 | TRBV4-3 | TRBD1 | 18 | TGCGCCAGCAGCCAAGATTTGTTGCGACAGGGGGCCATCAATGAGCAGTTCTTC | CASSQDLLRQGAINEQFF
NA | TRBJ2-6 | TRBV21-1 | NA | 14 | TGTGCCAGCAGTCGGGTTACTGGGGCCAACGTCCTGACTTTC | CASSRVTGANVLTF
NA | TRBJ1-2 | TRBV7-2 | NA | 13 | TGTGCCAGCAGCCAGAACGTAGGGAGTGGCTACACCTTC | CASSQNVGSGYTF
few | TRBJ1-4 | TRBV7-8 | NA | 15 | TGTGCCAGCAGCTCGGGGGAAGCAACTAATGAAAAACTGTTTTTT | CASSSGEATNEKLFF
NA | TRBJ2-7 | TRBV2 | NA | 10 | TGTGCCAGCAGTGACGGGGAGCAGTACTTC | CASSDGEQYF
NA | TRBJ2-7 | TRBV29-1 | TRBD1 | 13 | TGCAGCGTTGGCAGGAAGACAGGGGACGAGCAGTACTTC | CSVGRKTGDEQYF
NA | TRBJ2-7 | TRBV11-2 | NA | 15 | TGTGCCAGCAGCTTAGCGGTTAACCCCTTCTACGAGCAGTACTTC | CASSLAVNPFYEQYF
once | TRBJ2-1 | TRBV4-3 | TRBD1 | 16 | TGCGCCAGCAGCCAAGAATGGGGACAGTCCTACAATGAGCAGTTCTTC | CASSQEWGQSYNEQFF
NA | TRBJ2-2 | TRBV5-1 | NA | 14 | TGCGCCAGCAGTCCCCAAGTTGCAGTCGGGGAGCTGTTTTTT | CASSPQVAVGELFF
NA | TRBJ1-1 | TRBV19 | NA | 15 | TGTGCCAGTAGTATTTCCGGGGTCCCGGGCACTGAAGCTTTCTTT | CASSISGVPGTEAFF
NA | TRBJ2-7 | TRBV19 | TRBD1 | 12 | TGTGCCAGCCGGGACAGGGTTCACGAGCAGTACTTC | CASRDRVHEQYF
NA | TRBJ2-6 | TRBV5-1 | NA | 16 | TGCGCCAGCAGCTTGGGGCAGGTATCTGGGGCCAACGTCCTGACTTTC | CASSLGQVSGANVLTF
few | TRBJ1-1 | TRBV28 | NA | 13 | TGTGCCAGCAGTTTCCGACAGTCCACTGAAGCTTTCTTT | CASSFRQSTEAFF
NA | TRBJ1-2 | TRBV2 | NA | 15 | TGTGCCACCTCTACAGGGACACTCAATAACTATGGCTACACCTTC | CATSTGTLNNYGYTF
NA | TRBJ1-1 | TRBV29-1 | TRBD1 | 14 | TGCAGCGTTAAGAACAGGGGCATGAACACTGAAGCTTTCTTT | CSVKNRGMNTEAFF
NA | TRBJ1-1 | TRBV18 | NA | 14 | TGTGCCAGCTCACAATACAGGGCGGGCACTGAAGCTTTCTTT | CASSQYRAGTEAFF
NA | TRBJ2-7 | TRBV19 | TRBD1 | 15 | TGTGCCAGTAGTACGACAGGGGGCGTCTCCTACGAGCAGTACTTC | CASSTTGGVSYEQYF
NA | TRBJ1-5 | TRBV19 | TRBD1 | 13 | TGTGCCAGTAGTATAAACAGGGGTCAGCCCCAGCATTTT | CASSINRGQPQHF
NA | TRBJ2-7 | TRBV7-3 | NA | 13 | TGTGCCAGCAGCTTAACCCCGGCCTACGAGCAGTACTTC | CASSLTPAYEQYF
once | TRBJ2-7 | TRBV4-3 | TRBD1 | 14 | TGCGCCAGCAGCCAGGGGACAGGGGAAGGGGTTGAGTACTTC | CASSQGTGEGVEYF
NA | TRBJ2-3 | TRBV10-3 | TRBD2 | 12 | TGTGCCATCAGTGGACTAGCGGATACGCAGTATTTT | CAISGLADTQYF
once | TRBJ1-1 | TRBV5-4 | NA | 13 | TGTGCCAGCAGCTCCAAGGGGGACACTGAAGCTTTCTTT | CASSSKGDTEAFF
NA | TRBJ2-4 | TRBV30 | NA | 13 | TGTGCCTGGAGTGGGGCCGCCAAAAACATTCAGTACTTC | CAWSGAAKNIQYF
NA | TRBJ2-7 | TRBV18 | NA | 14 | TGTGCCAGCTCCCGGGGACACGAGTCCTACGAGCAGTACTTC | CASSRGHESYEQYF